These T cell receptor beta chains were read from a single sample in a study of T cell repertoires in ileal Crohn's disease. The repertoire was sequenced with immunoSEQ multiplex PCR; TCRdb's copy has only in-frame clones and lacks some. The table lists roughly 15,000 clones, around 76% of them singletons, with about 4% in the top ten. Sequenced input: ileal tissue. All receptors derive from an adult with Crohn's disease. Each CDR3 is given with its conserved first and last residue. Fields, in order: CDR3 DNA, CDR3 protein, clone size, J gene, D gene, V gene. The D gene is left open where the match is weak. Expanded clones are given a class, and other clones once, few, many or no size at all.

TGCAGTGCTAGACCCATCACTGAAGCTTTCTTT,CSARPITEAFF,.,TRBJ1-1,.,TRBV20-1
TGTGCCAGCAGCGCGGCGGGGGGCATGGGCAATCAGCCCCAGCATTTT,CASSAAGGMGNQPQHF,.,TRBJ1-5,.,TRBV5-6
TGTGCCAGCAGCCAAGGAGGGGTCGGACCAACGGGGGAGCTGTTTTTT,CASSQGGVGPTGELFF,.,TRBJ2-2,.,TRBV14
TGTGCCAGCAGCGTAGGCCCCCTTGGACAGCTGGACGAGCAGTACTTC,CASSVGPLGQLDEQYF,.,TRBJ2-7,.,TRBV9
TGCGCCAGCAGTTATTCCGGGGTGGAGACCCAGTACTTC,CASSYSGVETQYF,.,TRBJ2-5,.,TRBV5-1
TGCGCCAGCAGCTGGGACAGGTCCCCCTCTGGAAACACCATATATTTT,CASSWDRSPSGNTIYF,.,TRBJ1-3,TRBD1,TRBV5-1
TGTGCCAGCAGCAAAGAGGTGGCGGGGGGGCCGGACGAGCAGTACTTC,CASSKEVAGGPDEQYF,.,TRBJ2-7,TRBD2,TRBV7-8
TGTGCCAGCAGTTTTGCGGACTTGAACACTGAAGCTTTCTTT,CASSFADLNTEAFF,few,TRBJ1-1,.,TRBV6-1
TGTGCCAGCAGTGAAGGTTTTGGTGGGACCGGGGAGCTGTTTTTT,CASSEGFGGTGELFF,medium-sized,TRBJ2-2,.,TRBV6-1
TGTGCCAGCAGCCAAGCCGCGACAGGGGCGACCGGGGAGCTGTTTTTT,CASSQAATGATGELFF,.,TRBJ2-2,TRBD1,TRBV4-2
TGTGCCAGCAGTTCAAGACAGGGGGCGATCAATCAGCCCCAGCATTTT,CASSSRQGAINQPQHF,.,TRBJ1-5,TRBD1,TRBV6-5
TGCGCCAGCAGCGGCGACGGCGGCGAGCAGTACTTC,CASSGDGGEQYF,.,TRBJ2-7,.,TRBV5-1
TGTGCCAGCAGCTCGGTCGGACTCAATTCACCCCTCCACTTT,CASSSVGLNSPLHF,.,TRBJ1-6,.,TRBV5-6
TGTGCCAGCAGCTCCGGGACAGGGATCGACGAGCAGTACTTC,CASSSGTGIDEQYF,.,TRBJ2-7,TRBD1,TRBV5-6
TGTGCCAGCAGCGCGACAGGGGAGCACAGGGATACGCAGTATTTT,CASSATGEHRDTQYF,.,TRBJ2-3,TRBD1,TRBV9
TGTGCCAGCTCAAGAGCGGGAGTCGGTGAGACCCAGTACTTC,CASSRAGVGETQYF,.,TRBJ2-5,TRBD2,TRBV18
TGTGCCAGCAGACCGGGGGGGGTACAGGGCCCGCGCTCTGGAAACACCATATATTTT,CASRPGGVQGPRSGNTIYF,.,TRBJ1-3,.,TRBV28